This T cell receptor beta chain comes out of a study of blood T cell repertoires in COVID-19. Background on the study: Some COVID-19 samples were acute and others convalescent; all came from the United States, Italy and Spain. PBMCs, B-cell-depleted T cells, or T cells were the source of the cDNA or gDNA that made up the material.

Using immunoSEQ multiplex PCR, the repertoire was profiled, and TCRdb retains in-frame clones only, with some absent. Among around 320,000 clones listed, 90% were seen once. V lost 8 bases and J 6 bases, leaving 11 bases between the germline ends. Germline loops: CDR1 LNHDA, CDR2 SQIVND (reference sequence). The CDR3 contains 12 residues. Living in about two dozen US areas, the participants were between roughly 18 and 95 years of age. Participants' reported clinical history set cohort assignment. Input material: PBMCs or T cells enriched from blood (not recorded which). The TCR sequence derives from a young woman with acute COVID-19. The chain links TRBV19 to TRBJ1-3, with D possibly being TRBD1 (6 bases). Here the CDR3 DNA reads TGTGCCAGTCTAGGGGGTAAAAACACCATATATTTT. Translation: CASLGGKNTIYF.